Given below is one TCR beta chain in context. The count of this clone is one. No antigen is known for it. No much larger clone exists at a distance of one base, and base qualities are not known. The CDR3 starts with the cysteine, ends with the phenylalanine, and has 15 residues. Only the CDR3 DNA stays, 45 bases, in frame from base 1. Reading the germline V gene gives CDR1 SGHVT and CDR2 SQSDAQ. V sheds 3 bases and J sheds 0 bases, leaving 8 bases between their ends. The data were obtained in a study of PD-1 blockade in classical Hodgkin lymphoma (TCRdb year 2020). The study in broad terms: Nivolumab dosing was 3 mg/kg intravenously every 2 weeks, continuing until either disease progression or unacceptable toxicity. The study used TCR beta sequencing and CyTOF to define a peripheral blood immune signature of response to PD-1 blockade in classical Hodgkin lymphoma. What the authors observed across the whole study: Patients starting nivolumab less than 1 year after ASCT had lower diversity and were excluded from later analyses to avoid confounding by immune reconstitution. A significant rise by C4D1 was seen in CD4+ but not CD8+ TCR diversity (p=0.0027 vs p=0.16), with the rise being most apparent in complete responders (p=0.02). Trial patients with a complete response had baseline diversity similar to that of newly diagnosed patients, while partial responders and progressors had significantly lower diversity. The study was restricted to a single clinical trial cohort, and the causes of repertoire differences, possibly disease activity or prior therapy, were left undefined. Baseline TCR diversity was reported as lower in newly diagnosed patients than in healthy donors, and lower still in relapsed/refractory patients.

Genomic DNA was extracted with the Qiagen DNeasy kit from unsorted PBMCs and from negatively selected CD4+ and CD8+ fractions. TCR beta CDR3 regions were subjected to amplification by immunoSEQ multiplex PCR with primers that anneal to V and J segments. A synthetic immune receptor repertoire was used to minimize amplification bias, and remaining bias was computationally removed after sequencing. The original pipeline was this. Repertoire diversity was quantified as the Shannon entropy index using custom Python scripts. Unsorted, CD4+ and CD8+ repertoires were analyzed separately, except for combined analyses in which CD4+ and CD8+ sequences were merged in silico. A clone counted as expanded when the clone's frequency after treatment rose at least 2-fold relative to C1D1, and clones undetected at baseline were given a pseudocount of 0.5. Singleton clones were defined as clones with 0 or 1 copy at C1D1, and non-singleton clones were defined as clones with 2 or more copies. Clones expanded in unsorted samples were assigned a CD4+, CD8+ or unknown annotation through matching of protein sequences in sorted samples from the same patient. Diversity changes from C1D1 to C4D1 were tested in paired samples using Wilcoxon tests. TCRdb took over this immuneACCESS table, retaining in-frame rearrangements with V and J assigned. Such tables are incomplete; in checked studies, under half of the missing clones stem from an unresolved V gene, and the remainder is unexplained. For V, J and clone size, that table is used; D and trimming come from the DNA. A total of 70,000 or so clones appear in this sample, 93% of them only once. The biggest ten clones account for around 8.5% of the sample.

Per the publication, the time point label means: cycle 1 day 1 (C1D1), immediately before nivolumab initiation. Relapse after autologous stem cell transplantation had occurred in all trial patients, and cohorts A, B and C were distinguished by prior brentuximab vedotin exposure. The trial cohort comprised 60 or so patients with relapsed/refractory classical Hodgkin lymphoma whose best overall responses were complete response, partial response or progressive disease. Trial patients were treated with single-agent nivolumab in the multi-cohort phase II CheckMate 205 trial. An independent review committee assessed best overall response by applying the 2007 International Working Group response criteria. Trial PBMCs were collected immediately before nivolumab initiation (C1D1) and during therapy at cycle 2 day 1 and cycle 4 day 1. Peripheral blood was collected in 8 mL Vacutainer Cell Preparation Tubes, from which PBMCs were isolated by centrifugation and then cryopreserved.

The receptor chain draws on TRBV7-4 and TRBJ1-4; no D gene is confidently identified. This TCR was sampled from a human donor with classical Hodgkin lymphoma. Sequencing used peripheral blood mononuclear cells (PBMCs), obtained at baseline. The CDR3 corresponds to CASSFNTPTNEKLFF. The nucleotide sequence is TGTGCCAGCAGCTTTAATACACCAACTAATGAAAAACTGTTTTTT.